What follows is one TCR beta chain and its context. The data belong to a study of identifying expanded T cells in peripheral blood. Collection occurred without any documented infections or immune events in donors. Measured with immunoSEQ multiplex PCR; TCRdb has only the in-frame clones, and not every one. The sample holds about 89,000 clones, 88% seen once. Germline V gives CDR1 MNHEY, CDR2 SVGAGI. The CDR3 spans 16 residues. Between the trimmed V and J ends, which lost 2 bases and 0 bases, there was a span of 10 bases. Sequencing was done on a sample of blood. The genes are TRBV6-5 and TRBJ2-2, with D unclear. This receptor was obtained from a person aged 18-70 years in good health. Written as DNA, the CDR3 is TGTGCCAGCAGTTACGTTCCAGGAGCGAACACCGGGGAGCTGTTTTTT. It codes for CASSYVPGANTGELFF.